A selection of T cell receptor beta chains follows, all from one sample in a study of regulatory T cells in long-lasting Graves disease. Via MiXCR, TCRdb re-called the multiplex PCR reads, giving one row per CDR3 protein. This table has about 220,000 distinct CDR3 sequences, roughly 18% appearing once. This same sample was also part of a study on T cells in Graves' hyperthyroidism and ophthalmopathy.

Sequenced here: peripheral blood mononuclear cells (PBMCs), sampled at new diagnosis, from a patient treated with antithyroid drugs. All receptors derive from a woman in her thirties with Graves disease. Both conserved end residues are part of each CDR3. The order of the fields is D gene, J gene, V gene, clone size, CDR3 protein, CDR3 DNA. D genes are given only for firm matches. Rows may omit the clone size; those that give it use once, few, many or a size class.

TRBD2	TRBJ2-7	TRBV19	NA	CASSTPPGGGEQYF	TGTGCCAGTAGTACCCCCCCGGGGGGTGGTGAGCAGTACTTC
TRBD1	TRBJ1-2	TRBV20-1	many	CSAVQGLNYGYTF	TGCAGTGCCGTACAGGGGCTTAACTATGGCTACACCTTC
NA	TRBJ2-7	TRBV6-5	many	CASSYDRNEQYF	TGTGCCAGCAGTTACGACCGAAACGAGCAGTACTTC
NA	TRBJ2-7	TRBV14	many	CASSPRRGLLYEQYF	TGTGCCAGCAGCCCCCGGAGGGGGCTACTCTACGAGCAGTACTTC
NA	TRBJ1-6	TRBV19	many	CASSHPGDSPLHF	TGTGCCAGTAGCCACCCAGGGGATTCACCCCTCCACTTT
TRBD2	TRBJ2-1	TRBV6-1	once	CASSTGTSGESSYNEQFF	TGTGCCAGCAGTACTGGGACTAGCGGGGAGAGCTCCTACAATGAGCAGTTCTTC
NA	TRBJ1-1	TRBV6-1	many	CASRPYTLWNTEAFF	TGTGCCAGCAGACCGTACACCCTCTGGAACACTGAAGCTTTCTTT
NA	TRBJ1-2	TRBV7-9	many	CASGEGIYYGYTF	TGTGCCAGCGGGGAAGGGATTTATTATGGCTACACCTTC
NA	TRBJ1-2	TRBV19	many	CASSTPSSGGTYGYTF	TGTGCCAGTAGTACCCCTTCTTCGGGGGGAACCTATGGCTACACCTTC
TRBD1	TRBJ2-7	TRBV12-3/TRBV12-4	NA	CASSSPQGVNSYEQYF	TGTGCCAGCAGTTCCCCACAGGGGGTTAACTCCTACGAGCAGTACTTC
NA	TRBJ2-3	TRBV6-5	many	CASSLGHFPSTDTQYF	TGTGCCAGCAGTTTGGGACATTTTCCTAGCACAGATACGCAGTATTTT